One sample yielded the 18 T cell receptor beta chains listed below, sequenced in a study of cytomegalovirus exposure and HLA in healthy donors. PCR was performed using 60 Vbeta and 13 Jbeta primers. Generated by immunoSEQ multiplex PCR, the TCRdb table keeps only in-frame clones and is missing some. The sample consists of 160,000 or so clones, roughly 65% of them appearing once. Input material: PBMCs. These receptors originate from a young man in good health and CMV-seropositive.

The chain joins TRBV10-1 to TRBJ2-2; TRBD1 might be the D (5 bases). Per germline, CDR1 WNHNN and CDR2 SYGVQD (reference sequence). V was clipped by 10 bases and J by 2 bases, with 11 bases between them. The CDR3 is made up of 13 amino acids. CDR3 in amino acids: CATSDTNTGELFF. In DNA form, the CDR3 reads TGCGCCACTTCGGACACAAACACCGGGGAGCTGTTTTTT.

The V gene is TRBV28, the J gene TRBJ1-3; possibly TRBD1 for D (6 bases). The CDR3 has 15 amino acids. Germline-derived CDR1 and CDR2 are MDHEN and SYDVKM. Trimming cost V 7 bases and J 0 bases, with 13 bases left between them. The CDR3 protein is CASIGQLLSGNTIYF. For the CDR3, the DNA is TGTGCCAGCATCGGACAGCTACTCTCTGGAAACACCATATATTTT.

The J gene is TRBJ1-2, the V gene TRBV9; D is perhaps TRBD1 (6 bases). The germline gives CDR1 SGDLS, CDR2 YYNGEE. The V and J ends lost 5 bases and 4 bases respectively, with 9 bases between them. This CDR3 has 12 amino acids. As DNA, the CDR3 is TGTGCCAGCAGTGGGGGGGCCTATGGCTACACCTTC. Protein: CASSGGAYGYTF.

Only a few counts were recorded for this clone. The rearrangement joins TRBV7-2 to TRBJ2-5; TRBD1 matches at 11 bases. The J segment lost 4 bases and the V segment lost 5 bases, leaving 3 bases of the junction unmatched. Germline CDR1 SGHTA, CDR2 FQGNSA. This CDR3 spans 14 amino acids. This CDR3 reads CASSLDRGRETQYF. CDR3 bases: TGTGCCAGCAGCCTGGACAGGGGGCGAGAGACCCAGTACTTC.

This chain connects TRBV6-1 to TRBJ1-5, with 7 bases aligning to TRBD1. Losses at the gene ends were 4 bases for V and 5 bases for J; bases not matched to a gene: 5. Germline CDR1 reads MNHNS; CDR2 reads SASEGT. This CDR3 is built from 14 residues. CDR3 sequence reads: CASSVTGKDQPQHF. The CDR3 DNA follows: TGTGCCAGCAGTGTGACAGGGAAGGATCAGCCCCAGCATTTT.

This sequence joins TRBV2 and TRBJ1-1; D is perhaps TRBD1 (5 bases). Trimming cost V 6 bases and J 11 bases, with 10 bases left between them. The CDR3 runs to 10 residues. Germline V gene sequence: CDR1 SNHLY, CDR2 FYNNEI. CDR3 sequence: CASRQGRAFF. For the CDR3, the DNA is TGTGCCAGCAGGCAGGGTCGGGCTTTCTTT.

The J gene is TRBJ2-1, the V gene TRBV18, with D possibly TRBD2 on 7 matching bases. The CDR3 consists of 14 residues. The germline V and J ends were trimmed by 5 bases and 6 bases, with 14 bases remaining between them. In germline, CDR1 is KGHSH, CDR2 LQKENI. This CDR3 reads CASSSGGQANEQFF. The DNA for the CDR3 is TGTGCCAGCTCATCCGGGGGGCAGGCCAATGAGCAGTTCTTC.

The V and J genes are TRBV18 and TRBJ2-1, with D perhaps matching TRBD2 (7 bases). V lost 4 bases, J lost 8 bases, and 18 bases lay in between. Per germline, CDR1 KGHSH and CDR2 LQKENI. The CDR3 length is 15 residues. The CDR3 region has the DNA TGTGCCAGCTCACAAGGGGGGAGGGCCGTCTATGAGCAGTTCTTC. Amino acids: CASSQGGRAVYEQFF.

This rearrangement joins TRBV19 to TRBJ2-2; TRBD1 might be the D (6 bases). Germline CDR1 LNHDA, CDR2 SQIVND (reference sequence). V lost 5 bases and J 4 bases, leaving 11 bases between the germline ends. This CDR3 contains 14 residues. The CDR3 DNA sequence: TGTGCCAGTAGTTTCGGACAGCTCACCGGGGAGCTGTTTTTT. Its translation is CASSFGQLTGELFF.

As to this clone: The junction shows a germline mismatch at one end, possibly a read error. The chain recombines TRBV7-7 with TRBJ2-1, with 7 bases fitting TRBD2. The CDR3 consists of 15 residues. Germline CDR1 SSHAT, CDR2 FNYEAQ (reference sequence). The CDR3 DNA sequence: TGTGCTAGCAGCTTAGGTGGCGGGAGAGACAATGAGCAGTTCTTC. This sequence encodes CASSLGGGRDNEQFF.

The rearrangement uses TRBV6-1 and TRBJ2-1; 11 bases map to TRBD2. Looked up from germline, CDR1 is MNHNS and CDR2 is SASEGT. Trimming removed 2 bases from V and 1 base from J; junction bases left unmatched: 4. The CDR3 has 17 residues. In nucleotides, the CDR3 is TGTGCCAGCAGTGAAATCGGACTAGCGGGTTCCTACAATGAGCAGTTCTTC. Its protein is CASSEIGLAGSYNEQFF.

The chain employs TRBV7-6 and TRBJ2-5; TRBD2 aligns across 10 bases. Trimming removed 5 bases from V and 2 bases from J; junction bases left unmatched: 8. Germline CDR1 reads SGHVS; CDR2 reads FNYEAQ. CDR3 length: 16 amino acids. CDR3 DNA sequence: TGTGCCAGCAGCCCGAGCGGACTAGCGGTACAAGAGACCCAGTACTTC. Its protein is CASSPSGLAVQETQYF.

This clone was observed a few times. The J gene is TRBJ2-5, the V gene TRBV2, with 7 nucleotides matching TRBD1. Germline-derived CDR1 and CDR2 are SNHLY and FYNNEI. This CDR3 has 11 amino acids. V was pared by 10 bases and J by 3 bases, with 2 bases of the junction left unmatched. CDR3 sequence: CAIGTEETQYF. CDR3 coding DNA: TGTGCCATAGGGACAGAAGAGACCCAGTACTTC. The full variable domain, rest sourced from reference TRBV2 and TRBJ2-5, is EPEVTQTPSHQVTQMGQEVILRCVPISNHLYFYWYRQILGQKVEFLVSFYNNEISEKSEIFDDQFSVERPDGSNFTLKIRSTKLEDSAMYFCAIGTEETQYFGPGTRLLVL.

CDR3 loop: CSVGGGNTEAFF. CDR3 nucleotides: TGCAGCGTTGGAGGGGGTAACACTGAAGCTTTCTTT. The V gene is TRBV29-1, the J gene TRBJ1-1, with TRBD1 as a possible D gene (6 bases). The CDR3 length is 12 residues. V lost 4 bases, J lost 2 bases, and 8 bases lay in between. CDR1 and CDR2 (germline): SQVTM, ANQGSEA.

This clone came up once. The V and J genes are TRBV6-5 and TRBJ2-2; 10 bases match TRBD1. The CDR3 is 14 residues long. The V gene end was trimmed by 5 bases and the J gene end by 6 bases; junction bases not matched to a gene: 3. Germline V CDR1 and CDR2: MNHEY, SVGAGI. The CDR3 DNA is TGTGCCAGCAGTCGGGACAGGGGTGCCGGGGAGCTGTTTTTT. Translation: CASSRDRGAGELFF.

This clone occurred a few times. The gene calls are TRBV18 and TRBJ1-1; 7 bases align to TRBD1. The junction had 7 bases not matched to a gene; V was cut back by 8 bases and J by 1 base. Germline assignment: CDR1 KGHSH and CDR2 LQKENI. CDR3 length: 14 residues. The CDR3 DNA reads as TGTGCCAGCACCCCGGGACAGCCGAACACTGAAGCTTTCTTT. Translation: CASTPGQPNTEAFF.

The rearrangement joins TRBV7-3 to TRBJ1-1; D gene unclear. Looked up from germline, CDR1 is SGHTA and CDR2 is FQGTGA. Trimming removed 2 bases at V and 3 bases at J, with 7 bases between. CDR3 length: 13 amino acids. The CDR3 nucleotides read TGTGCCAGCAGCTTATCCGGGGACACTGAAGCTTTCTTT. This sequence encodes CASSLSGDTEAFF.

Notes on this clone: A junction end diverges from the germline sequence, so it may reflect a read error. This chain connects TRBV29-1 to TRBJ2-4, with 7 nucleotides matching TRBD1. CDR1 is SQVTM, CDR2 ANQGSEA, per germline. The CDR3 consists of 13 residues. Here the CDR3 reads CSVVGTAQNIQYF. The CDR3 DNA is TGCAGCGTTGTCGGGACAGCCCAAAACATTCAGTACTTC.